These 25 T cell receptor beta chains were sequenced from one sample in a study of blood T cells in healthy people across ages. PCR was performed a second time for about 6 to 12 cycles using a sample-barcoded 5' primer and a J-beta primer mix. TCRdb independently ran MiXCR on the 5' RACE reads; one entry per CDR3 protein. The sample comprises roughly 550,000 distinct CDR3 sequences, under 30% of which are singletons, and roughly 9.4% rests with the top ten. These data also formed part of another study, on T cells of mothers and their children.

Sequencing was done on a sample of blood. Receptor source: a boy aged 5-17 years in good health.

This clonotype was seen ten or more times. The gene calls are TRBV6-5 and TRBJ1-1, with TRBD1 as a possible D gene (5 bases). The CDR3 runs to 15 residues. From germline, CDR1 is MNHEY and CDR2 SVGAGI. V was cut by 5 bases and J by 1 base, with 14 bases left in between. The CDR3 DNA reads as TGTGCCAGCAGTCTTCTGGGGGTCCAGAACACTGAAGCTTTCTTT. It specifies CASSLLGVQNTEAFF.

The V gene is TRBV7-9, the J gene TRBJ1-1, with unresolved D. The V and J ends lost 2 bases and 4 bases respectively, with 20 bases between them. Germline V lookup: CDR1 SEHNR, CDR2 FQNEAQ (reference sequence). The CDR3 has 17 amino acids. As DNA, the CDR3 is TGTGCCAGCAGCTTATGGGTGGATGGGGTCCAGATCACTGAAGCTTTCTTT. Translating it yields CASSLWVDGVQITEAFF.

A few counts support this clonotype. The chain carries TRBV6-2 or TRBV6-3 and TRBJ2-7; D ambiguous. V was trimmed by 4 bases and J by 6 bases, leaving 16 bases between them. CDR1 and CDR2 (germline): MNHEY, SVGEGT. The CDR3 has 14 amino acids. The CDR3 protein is CASSWGSGQREQYF. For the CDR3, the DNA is TGTGCCAGCAGTTGGGGTTCCGGCCAGCGCGAGCAGTACTTC.

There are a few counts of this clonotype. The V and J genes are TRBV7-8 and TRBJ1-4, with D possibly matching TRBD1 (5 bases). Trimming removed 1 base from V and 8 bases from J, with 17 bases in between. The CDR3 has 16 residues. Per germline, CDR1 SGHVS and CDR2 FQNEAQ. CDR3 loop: CASSLGGVRSREKLFF. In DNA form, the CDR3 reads TGTGCCAGCAGCTTAGGAGGGGTACGGAGTCGGGAAAAACTGTTTTTT.

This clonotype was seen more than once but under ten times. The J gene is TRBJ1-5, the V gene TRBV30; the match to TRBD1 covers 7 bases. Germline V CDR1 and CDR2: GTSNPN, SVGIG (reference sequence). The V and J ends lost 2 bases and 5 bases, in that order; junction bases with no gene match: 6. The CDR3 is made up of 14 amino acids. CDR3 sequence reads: CAWSLQGRDQPQHF. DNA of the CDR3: TGTGCCTGGAGTTTACAGGGGAGGGATCAGCCCCAGCATTTT.

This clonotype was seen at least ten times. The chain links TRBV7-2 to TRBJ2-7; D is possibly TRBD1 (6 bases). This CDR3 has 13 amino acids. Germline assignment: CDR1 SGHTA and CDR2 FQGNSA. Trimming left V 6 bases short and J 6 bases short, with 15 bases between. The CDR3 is CASSSGEWGEQYF. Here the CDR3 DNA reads TGTGCCAGCAGTTCAGGGGAGTGGGGCGAGCAGTACTTC.

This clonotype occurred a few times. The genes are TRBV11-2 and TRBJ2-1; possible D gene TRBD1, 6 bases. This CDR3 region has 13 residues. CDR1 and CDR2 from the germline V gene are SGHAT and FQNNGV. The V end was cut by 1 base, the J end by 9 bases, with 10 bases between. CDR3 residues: CASSLGQGTEQFF. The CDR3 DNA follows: TGTGCCAGCAGCTTAGGGCAGGGGACTGAGCAGTTCTTC.

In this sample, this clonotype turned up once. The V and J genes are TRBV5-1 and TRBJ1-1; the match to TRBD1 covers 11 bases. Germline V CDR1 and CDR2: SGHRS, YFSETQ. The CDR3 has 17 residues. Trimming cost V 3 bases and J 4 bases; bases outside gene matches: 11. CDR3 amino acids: CASSWGQGGSGSTEAFF. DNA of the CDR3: TGCGCCAGCAGCTGGGGACAGGGGGGTTCGGGGAGCACTGAAGCTTTCTTT.

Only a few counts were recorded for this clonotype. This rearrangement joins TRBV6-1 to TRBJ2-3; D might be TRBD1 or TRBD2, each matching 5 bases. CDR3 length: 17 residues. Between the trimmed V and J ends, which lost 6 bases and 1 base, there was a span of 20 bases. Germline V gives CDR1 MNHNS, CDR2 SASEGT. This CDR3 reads CASSQGPPGRGTDTQYF. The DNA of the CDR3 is TGTGCCAGCAGCCAGGGCCCCCCGGGACGGGGCACAGATACGCAGTATTTT.

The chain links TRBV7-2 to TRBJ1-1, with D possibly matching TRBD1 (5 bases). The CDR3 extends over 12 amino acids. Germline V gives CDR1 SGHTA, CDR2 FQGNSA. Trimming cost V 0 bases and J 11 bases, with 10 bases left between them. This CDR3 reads CASSLAGNRAFF. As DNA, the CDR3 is TGTGCCAGCAGCTTAGCGGGGAACAGGGCTTTCTTT.

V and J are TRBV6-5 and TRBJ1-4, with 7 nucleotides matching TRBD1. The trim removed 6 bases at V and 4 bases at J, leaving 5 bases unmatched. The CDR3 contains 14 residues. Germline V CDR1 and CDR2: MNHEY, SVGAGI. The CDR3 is CASRRGQNNEKLFF. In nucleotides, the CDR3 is TGTGCCAGCAGACGGGGACAGAATAATGAAAAACTGTTTTTT.

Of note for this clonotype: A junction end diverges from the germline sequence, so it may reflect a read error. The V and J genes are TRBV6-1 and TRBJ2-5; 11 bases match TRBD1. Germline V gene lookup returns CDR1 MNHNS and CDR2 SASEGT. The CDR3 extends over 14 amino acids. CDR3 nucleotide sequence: TGTGCCAGCAGTGAAACAAGGACAGGGGGCGCAGGGCACTTC. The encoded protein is CASSETRTGGAGHF.

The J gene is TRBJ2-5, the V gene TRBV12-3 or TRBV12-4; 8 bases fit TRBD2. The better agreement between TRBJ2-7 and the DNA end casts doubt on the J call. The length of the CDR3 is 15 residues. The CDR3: CASRPRWRGVYEQYF. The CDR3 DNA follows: TGTGCCAGCAGGCCCCGATGGCGGGGGGTGTACGAGCAGTACTTC.

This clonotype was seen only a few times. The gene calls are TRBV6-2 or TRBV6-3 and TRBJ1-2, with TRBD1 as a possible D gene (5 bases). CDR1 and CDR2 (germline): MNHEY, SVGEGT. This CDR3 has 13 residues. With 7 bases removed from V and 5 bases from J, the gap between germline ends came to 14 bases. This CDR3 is CASKQDTSYGYTF. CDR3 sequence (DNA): TGTGCCAGCAAGCAGGACACGTCTTATGGCTACACCTTC.

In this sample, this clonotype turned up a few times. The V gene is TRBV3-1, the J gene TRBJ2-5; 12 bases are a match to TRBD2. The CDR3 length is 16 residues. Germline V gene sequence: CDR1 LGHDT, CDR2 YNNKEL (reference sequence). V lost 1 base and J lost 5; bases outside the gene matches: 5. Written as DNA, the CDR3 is TGTGCCAGCAGCCAAGGACTAGCGGGAGAAAGGGAGACCCAGTACTTC. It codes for CASSQGLAGERETQYF.

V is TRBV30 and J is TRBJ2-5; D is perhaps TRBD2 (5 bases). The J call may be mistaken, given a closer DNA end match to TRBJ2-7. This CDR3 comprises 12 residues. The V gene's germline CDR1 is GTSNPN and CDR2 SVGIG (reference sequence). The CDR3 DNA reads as TGTGCCTGGAGTGTCGTAGCGCTCGAGCAGTACTTC. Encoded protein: CAWSVVALEQYF.

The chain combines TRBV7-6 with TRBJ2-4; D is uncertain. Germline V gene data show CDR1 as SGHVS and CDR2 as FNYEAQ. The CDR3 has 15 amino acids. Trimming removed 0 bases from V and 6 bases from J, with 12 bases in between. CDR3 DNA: TGTGCCAGCAGCTTAGCGACTGGGGTGGGAAACATTCAGTACTTC. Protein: CASSLATGVGNIQYF.

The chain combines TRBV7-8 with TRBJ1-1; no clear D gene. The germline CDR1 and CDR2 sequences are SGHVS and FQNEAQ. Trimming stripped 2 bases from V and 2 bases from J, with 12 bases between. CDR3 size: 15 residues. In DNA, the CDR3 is TGTGCCAGCAGCTTACACGAGGGCCCCAACACTGAAGCTTTCTTT. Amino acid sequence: CASSLHEGPNTEAFF. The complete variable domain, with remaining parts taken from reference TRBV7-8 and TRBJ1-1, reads GAGVSQSPRYKVAKRGQDVALRCDPISGHVSLFWYQQALGQGPEFLTYFQNEAQLDKSGLPSDRFFAERPEGSVSTLKIQRTQQEDSAVYLCASSLHEGPNTEAFFGQGTRLTVV.

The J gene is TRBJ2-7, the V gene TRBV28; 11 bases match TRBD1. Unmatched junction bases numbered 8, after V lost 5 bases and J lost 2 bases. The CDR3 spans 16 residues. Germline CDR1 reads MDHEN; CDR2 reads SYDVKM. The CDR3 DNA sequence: TGTGCCAGCAGTATCTCCGGGACAGGGGGTACCTACGAGCAGTACTTC. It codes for CASSISGTGGTYEQYF.

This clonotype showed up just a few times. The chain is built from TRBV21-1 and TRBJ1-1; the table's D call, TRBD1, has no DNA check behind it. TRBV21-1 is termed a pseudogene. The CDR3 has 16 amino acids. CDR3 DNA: TGTGCCAGCAGCAAAGGCAGGACAGGGGATTTTCCTGAAGCTTTCTTT. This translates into CASSKGRTGDFPEAFF.

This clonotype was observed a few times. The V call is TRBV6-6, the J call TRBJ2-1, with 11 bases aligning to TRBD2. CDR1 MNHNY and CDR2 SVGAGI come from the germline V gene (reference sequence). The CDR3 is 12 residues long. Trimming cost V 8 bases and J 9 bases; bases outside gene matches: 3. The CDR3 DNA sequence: TGTGCCAGCCTAGCGGGGGGTAGTGAGCAGTTCTTC. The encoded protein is CASLAGGSEQFF.

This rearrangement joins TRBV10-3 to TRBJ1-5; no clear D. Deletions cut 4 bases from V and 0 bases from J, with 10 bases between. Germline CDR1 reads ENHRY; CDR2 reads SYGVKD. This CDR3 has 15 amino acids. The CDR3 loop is CAISGVSYSNQPQHF. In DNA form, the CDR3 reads TGTGCCATCAGTGGCGTAAGTTATAGCAATCAGCCCCAGCATTTT.

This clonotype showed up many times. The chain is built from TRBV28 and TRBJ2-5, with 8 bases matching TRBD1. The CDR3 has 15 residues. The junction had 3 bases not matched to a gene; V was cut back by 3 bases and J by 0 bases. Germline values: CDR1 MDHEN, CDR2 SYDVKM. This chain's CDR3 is CASSLDRADQETQYF. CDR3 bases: TGTGCCAGCAGTTTGGACAGGGCGGACCAAGAGACCCAGTACTTC.

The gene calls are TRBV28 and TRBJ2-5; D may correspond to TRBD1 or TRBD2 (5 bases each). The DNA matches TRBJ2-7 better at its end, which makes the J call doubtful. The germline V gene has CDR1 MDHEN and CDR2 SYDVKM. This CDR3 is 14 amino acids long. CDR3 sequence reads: CASRTGTDFYEQYF. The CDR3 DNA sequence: TGTGCCAGCAGAACCGGGACGGACTTCTACGAGCAGTACTTC.

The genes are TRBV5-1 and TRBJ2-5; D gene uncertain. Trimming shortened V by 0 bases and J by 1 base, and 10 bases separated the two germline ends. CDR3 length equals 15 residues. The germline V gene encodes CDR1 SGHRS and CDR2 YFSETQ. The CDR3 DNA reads TGCGCCAGCAGCTTGGCCCTACGAGCCCAAGAGACCCAGTACTTC. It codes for CASSLALRAQETQYF.